The rows below give T cell receptor beta chains drawn from one sample of a study of vaccination effects on CD4 cells after COVID-19. The table came from immunoSEQ multiplex PCR; TCRdb's copy has only in-frame clones and leaves some out. The data show 70,000 to 95,000 clones, 60% to 80% seen once. Their antigens are not known. Sequenced here: CD4+ T cells from PBMCs cultured with HCoV-229E spike peptides, sampled before COVID-19 vaccination. These receptors were obtained from a human donor who received a COVID-19 vaccine. CDR3s include the opening cysteine and the closing phenylalanine or tryptophan. Each record gives: V gene, J gene, clone size, D gene, CDR3 DNA, CDR3 protein. A D gene is named only where the DNA matches it firmly. Some rows mark clone size as missing; the rest say once, few, many or name a class of expanded clone.

V gene: TRBV6-5
J gene: TRBJ2-5
clone size: .
D gene: .
CDR3 DNA: TGTGCCAGCAGTCTTAACCGGGAGACCCAGTACTTC
CDR3 protein: CASSLNRETQYF

V gene: TRBV7-2
J gene: TRBJ2-1
clone size: .
D gene: .
CDR3 DNA: TGTGCCAGCAGCTATAGGGGGGGGGCCCCCCATGAGCAGTTCTTC
CDR3 protein: CASSYRGGAPHEQFF

V gene: TRBV4-1
J gene: TRBJ2-2
clone size: .
D gene: TRBD1
CDR3 DNA: TGCGCCAGCAGCCCGTGGACAGGGAACACCGGGGAGCTGTTTTTT
CDR3 protein: CASSPWTGNTGELFF

V gene: TRBV20-1
J gene: TRBJ2-3
clone size: .
D gene: TRBD2
CDR3 DNA: TGCAGTGCTAGTTGGCGGGGGGGTGGCACAGATACGCAGTATTTT
CDR3 protein: CSASWRGGGTDTQYF

V gene: TRBV7-2
J gene: TRBJ1-2
clone size: once
D gene: TRBD1
CDR3 DNA: TGTGCCAGCAGCTTAGTACGCGGACAGGGGTTAGACGCCTTC
CDR3 protein: CASSLVRGQGLDAF

V gene: TRBV6-5
J gene: TRBJ1-4
clone size: once
D gene: .
CDR3 DNA: TGTGCCAGCAGTTACTTTGCCGGTGATGAAAAACTGTTTTTT
CDR3 protein: CASSYFAGDEKLFF

V gene: TRBV6-6
J gene: TRBJ1-3
clone size: .
D gene: .
CDR3 DNA: TGTGCCAGCAGTTACTCTCAGGGTTCTGGAAACACCATATATTTT
CDR3 protein: CASSYSQGSGNTIYF

V gene: TRBV4-2
J gene: TRBJ2-1
clone size: .
D gene: .
CDR3 DNA: TGTGCCAGCAGCCAAGACTGGGCGGGGAACAATGAGCAGTTCTTC
CDR3 protein: CASSQDWAGNNEQFF

V gene: TRBV28
J gene: TRBJ1-1
clone size: .
D gene: TRBD1
CDR3 DNA: TGTGCCAGCAGTCAAATACAGGGGGCCACTGAAGCTTTCTTT
CDR3 protein: CASSQIQGATEAFF

V gene: TRBV4-1
J gene: TRBJ2-6
clone size: .
D gene: .
CDR3 DNA: TGCGCCAGCAGCCCCCGTCTGGGGGCCAACGTCCTGACTTTC
CDR3 protein: CASSPRLGANVLTF

V gene: TRBV3-1/TRBV3-2
J gene: TRBJ1-2
clone size: .
D gene: .
CDR3 DNA: TGTGCCAGCAGCCCGCAGGGGAACTATGGCTACACCTTC
CDR3 protein: CASSPQGNYGYTF

V gene: TRBV24-1
J gene: TRBJ2-3
clone size: .
D gene: TRBD2
CDR3 DNA: TGTGCCACCAGTGACGAACTAGCGCTGAGCACAGATACGCAGTATTTT
CDR3 protein: CATSDELALSTDTQYF

V gene: TRBV5-1
J gene: TRBJ2-2
clone size: .
D gene: TRBD2
CDR3 DNA: TGCGCCAGCAGCTTTAGCGGGGTCGGCACCGGGGAGCTGTTTTTT
CDR3 protein: CASSFSGVGTGELFF

V gene: TRBV19
J gene: TRBJ1-4
clone size: .
D gene: .
CDR3 DNA: TGTGCCAGTAGTATAGAAGTCCTCACGTTTGGGCCGATGGGGGCTAATGAAAAACTGTTTTTT
CDR3 protein: CASSIEVLTFGPMGANEKLFF

V gene: TRBV19
J gene: TRBJ1-4
clone size: .
D gene: TRBD1
CDR3 DNA: TGTGCCAGTAGGGACAGGGGAATGATTTCCCTTTTTGAAAAACTGTTTTTT
CDR3 protein: CASRDRGMISLFEKLFF

V gene: TRBV10-1
J gene: TRBJ1-3
clone size: .
D gene: .
CDR3 DNA: TGCGCCAGCAGTCCCGGAGGGACTGGAAACACCATATATTTT
CDR3 protein: CASSPGGTGNTIYF

V gene: TRBV18
J gene: TRBJ1-1
clone size: .
D gene: .
CDR3 DNA: TGTGCCAGCTCACCCTACAGGGAGAACACTGAAGCTTTCTTT
CDR3 protein: CASSPYRENTEAFF

V gene: TRBV19
J gene: TRBJ2-1
clone size: .
D gene: TRBD1
CDR3 DNA: TGTGCCAGTAGTATGAAGACAGGGGGAACCCATGAGCAGTTCTTC
CDR3 protein: CASSMKTGGTHEQFF

V gene: TRBV6-2/TRBV6-3
J gene: TRBJ2-2
clone size: few
D gene: TRBD1
CDR3 DNA: TGTGCCAGCAGTAGCCTACAGGGGGGTACCGGGGAGCTGTTTTTT
CDR3 protein: CASSSLQGGTGELFF

V gene: TRBV7-8
J gene: TRBJ2-1
clone size: .
D gene: .
CDR3 DNA: TGTGCCAGCAGCTTCTACACGGCTAATGAGCAGTTCTTC
CDR3 protein: CASSFYTANEQFF

V gene: TRBV7-2
J gene: TRBJ2-5
clone size: few
D gene: TRBD1
CDR3 DNA: TGTGCCAGCAGCTTTGGCGGGACAGGACAAGAGACCCAGTACTTC
CDR3 protein: CASSFGGTGQETQYF

V gene: TRBV14
J gene: TRBJ2-3
clone size: few
D gene: .
CDR3 DNA: TGTGCCAGCAGCCAAGATCTTCTCACAACGCAGTATTTT
CDR3 protein: CASSQDLLTTQYF

V gene: TRBV7-8
J gene: TRBJ2-2
clone size: .
D gene: .
CDR3 DNA: TGTGCCAGCAGCTTAGGACTGTACACCGGGGAGCTGTTTTTT
CDR3 protein: CASSLGLYTGELFF

V gene: TRBV7-8
J gene: TRBJ2-2
clone size: .
D gene: TRBD1
CDR3 DNA: TGTGCCAGCAGCTTAGTGGGGACAGGGATTGGCGGGGAGCTGTTTTTT
CDR3 protein: CASSLVGTGIGGELFF

V gene: TRBV18
J gene: TRBJ1-1
clone size: .
D gene: .
CDR3 DNA: TGTGCCAGCTCACCGCTCACACCACCTGAAGCTTTCTTT
CDR3 protein: CASSPLTPPEAFF

V gene: TRBV10-3
J gene: TRBJ2-1
clone size: few
D gene: TRBD1
CDR3 DNA: TGTGCCATCAGTGACTCGAAGGGACAGGGCCACAATGAGCAGTTCTTC
CDR3 protein: CAISDSKGQGHNEQFF

V gene: TRBV6-1
J gene: TRBJ2-3
clone size: .
D gene: .
CDR3 DNA: TGTGCCAGCAGTGAGAGGGGGACCCGTTCCAGGTATACGCAGTATTTT
CDR3 protein: CASSERGTRSRYTQYF

V gene: TRBV3-1/TRBV3-2
J gene: TRBJ2-4
clone size: .
D gene: .
CDR3 DNA: TGTGCCAGCAGCCACAGGGTGGTCCAGCGAAACATTCAGTACTTC
CDR3 protein: CASSHRVVQRNIQYF

V gene: TRBV5-1
J gene: TRBJ2-1
clone size: .
D gene: .
CDR3 DNA: TGCGCCAGCAGCCGAACACCTCTTTCCTACAATGAGCAGTTCTTC
CDR3 protein: CASSRTPLSYNEQFF

V gene: TRBV7-6
J gene: TRBJ1-4
clone size: .
D gene: .
CDR3 DNA: TGTGCCAGCAGCTTAGTACCCCCGCAAGGTTTCGAAAAACTGTTTTTT
CDR3 protein: CASSLVPPQGFEKLFF

V gene: TRBV6-1
J gene: TRBJ2-6
clone size: .
D gene: TRBD1
CDR3 DNA: TGTGCCAGCAGTGCGGGACAGGGAAGCTCTGGGGCCAACGTCCTGACTTTC
CDR3 protein: CASSAGQGSSGANVLTF

V gene: TRBV7-3
J gene: TRBJ2-5
clone size: .
D gene: TRBD2
CDR3 DNA: TGTGCCAGCAGCTCAGCGGGGGCCGGGGAGACCCAGTACTTC
CDR3 protein: CASSSAGAGETQYF

V gene: TRBV3-1/TRBV3-2
J gene: TRBJ1-2
clone size: .
D gene: TRBD1
CDR3 DNA: TGTGCCAGCACCTCTACCGGGACAGGGGCATCCGGCTACACCTTC
CDR3 protein: CASTSTGTGASGYTF

V gene: TRBV4-3
J gene: TRBJ1-6
clone size: .
D gene: TRBD1
CDR3 DNA: TGCGCCAGCAGCCAGGGACAGGGACCACCCCTCCACTTT
CDR3 protein: CASSQGQGPPLHF

V gene: TRBV18
J gene: TRBJ2-5
clone size: .
D gene: .
CDR3 DNA: TGTGCCAGCTCAGCAGGGGTCCAAGAGACCCAGTACTTC
CDR3 protein: CASSAGVQETQYF

V gene: TRBV5-5
J gene: TRBJ1-6
clone size: .
D gene: .
CDR3 DNA: TGTGCCAGCAGCTTCACGGATAGCTCCTATAATTCACCCCTCCACTTT
CDR3 protein: CASSFTDSSYNSPLHF

V gene: TRBV5-1
J gene: TRBJ1-6
clone size: .
D gene: TRBD1
CDR3 DNA: TGCGCCAGCAGCCCGGGACAGCACAATTCACCCCTCCACTTT
CDR3 protein: CASSPGQHNSPLHF

V gene: TRBV28
J gene: TRBJ1-5
clone size: .
D gene: .
CDR3 DNA: TGTGCCAGCAAAGTGGGCAATCAGCCCCAGCATTTT
CDR3 protein: CASKVGNQPQHF

V gene: TRBV7-8
J gene: TRBJ1-2
clone size: .
D gene: TRBD1
CDR3 DNA: TGTGCCAGCAGCCCACGGACAGGGGGCGGCTATGGCTACACCTTC
CDR3 protein: CASSPRTGGGYGYTF

V gene: TRBV5-1
J gene: TRBJ1-3
clone size: .
D gene: TRBD1
CDR3 DNA: TGCGCCAGCAGCCTACGTGGGACAGGTCGGGAAGGAAACACCATATATTTT
CDR3 protein: CASSLRGTGREGNTIYF

V gene: TRBV19
J gene: TRBJ1-5
clone size: .
D gene: .
CDR3 DNA: TGTGCCAGTAGAAGGGGTTCGGTTCAGCCCCAGCATTTT
CDR3 protein: CASRRGSVQPQHF

V gene: TRBV28
J gene: TRBJ2-5
clone size: .
D gene: .
CDR3 DNA: TGTGCCAGCACTCCGCAGGCCCCATCCCTGACCCAGTACTTC
CDR3 protein: CASTPQAPSLTQYF